This T cell receptor (beta chain) comes out of a study of relationships among human T cell subsets. In germline, CDR1 is DFQATT, CDR2 SNEGSKA (reference sequence). Trimming shortened V by 4 bases and J by 8 bases, and 14 bases separated the two germline ends. This CDR3 has 12 residues. From mRNA, alpha and beta CDR3 regions were amplified using semiquantitative ARM-PCR. Exponential amplification used communal superprimers after tagged nested gene-specific primers in ARM-PCR. One entry per CDR3 protein results from TCRdb running MiXCR on the multiplex PCR reads. Among around 15,000 distinct CDR3 sequences listed, around three fifths were seen once.

The origin of this receptor is a middle-aged man in good health. Sequencing used total T cells sorted from blood. V is TRBV20-1 and J is TRBJ2-5; D possibly corresponds to TRBD2 (5 bases). The CDR3 coding sequence is TGCAGTGCTATCGGACCCGGAGGAACCCAGTACTTC. Its protein is CSAIGPGGTQYF.